A selection of T cell receptor beta chains follows, all from one sample in a study of blood T cell repertoires in COVID-19. This table comes from immunoSEQ multiplex PCR, and its TCRdb copy is limited to in-frame clones, with some not included. The sample has approximately 390,000 clones; 90% are singletons. The source material was peripheral blood. All receptors derive from a young man with active or convalescent COVID-19. Each CDR3 is given with its conserved first and last residue. A D gene is named only where the DNA matches it firmly. Clone size is stated in some rows and not others, as once, few, many or a class when expanded.

size	V	J	length	D	CDR3	DNA
.	TRBV2	TRBJ2-1	15	TRBD1	CASSPRDRVHNEQFF	TGTGCCAGCAGTCCCCGGGACAGGGTCCACAATGAGCAGTTCTTC
.	TRBV28	TRBJ1-5	17	TRBD1	CASSFVQGARGNQPQHF	TGTGCCAGCAGTTTCGTACAGGGGGCGCGCGGCAATCAGCCCCAGCATTTT
.	TRBV28	TRBJ2-5	14	.	CASRDLGGVETQYF	TGTGCCAGTAGGGACTTAGGCGGTGTGGAGACCCAGTACTTC
.	TRBV7-3	TRBJ2-5	18	TRBD2	CASRGKGLAGVLGETQYF	TGTGCCAGCAGGGGTAAGGGACTAGCGGGGGTGTTAGGAGAGACCCAGTACTTC
.	TRBV18	TRBJ2-7	14	.	CASSPEAVLHEQYF	TGTGCCAGCTCACCAGAGGCCGTTTTACACGAGCAGTACTTC
once	TRBV4-1	TRBJ1-2	15	TRBD1	CASSQPGQGKPGYTF	TGCGCCAGCAGCCAACCGGGACAGGGGAAGCCTGGCTACACCTTC
.	TRBV5-4	TRBJ2-1	16	TRBD2	CASSKNGLADYNEQFF	TGTGCCAGCAGCAAAAACGGACTAGCGGATTACAATGAGCAGTTCTTC
.	TRBV7-3	TRBJ2-1	13	.	CASSLERYNEQFF	TGTGCCAGCAGCTTAGAGCGTTACAATGAGCAGTTCTTC
once	TRBV19	TRBJ2-7	16	.	CASSIDRYGGYREQYF	TGTGCCAGTAGTATAGATCGCTACGGAGGGTACAGGGAGCAGTACTTC
.	TRBV7-3	TRBJ2-2	15	.	CASSLRQANTGELFF	TGTGCCAGCAGCTTAAGACAGGCGAACACCGGGGAGCTGTTTTTT
.	TRBV5-6	TRBJ1-4	15	.	CASSLAGGLSEKLFF	TGTGCCAGCAGCTTGGCCGGGGGTTTAAGCGAAAAACTGTTTTTT
.	TRBV6-5	TRBJ1-4	13	TRBD1	CAISSGQGRKLFF	TGTGCCATATCCTCGGGACAGGGAAGAAAACTGTTTTTT
.	TRBV28	TRBJ2-2	19	TRBD2	CASSLYRGLAGENTGELFF	TGTGCCAGCAGTTTATACCGGGGACTAGCGGGAGAAAACACCGGGGAGCTGTTTTTT